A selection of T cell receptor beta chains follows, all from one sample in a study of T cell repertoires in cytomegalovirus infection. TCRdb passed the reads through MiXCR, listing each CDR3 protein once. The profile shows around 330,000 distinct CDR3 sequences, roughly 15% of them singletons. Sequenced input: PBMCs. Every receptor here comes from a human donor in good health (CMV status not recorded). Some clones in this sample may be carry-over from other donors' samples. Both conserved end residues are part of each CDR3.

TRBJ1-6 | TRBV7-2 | CASSPSGSPLHF
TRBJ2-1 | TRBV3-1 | CASSTGQVFSSEQFF
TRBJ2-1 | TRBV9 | CASGGGDTYNEQFF
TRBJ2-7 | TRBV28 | CASSPPEGAELSYEQYF
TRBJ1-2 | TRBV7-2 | CASSLSGYNYGYTF
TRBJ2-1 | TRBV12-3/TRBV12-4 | CASSNRRALGNEQFF
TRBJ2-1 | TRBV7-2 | CASSLADGTEQFF
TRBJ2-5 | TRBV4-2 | CASSQEPRETQYF
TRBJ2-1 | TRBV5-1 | CASSLELAGNEQFF
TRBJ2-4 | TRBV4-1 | CASSQDPPSPLNIQYF
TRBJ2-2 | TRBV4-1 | CASSRMYRFGVGELFF
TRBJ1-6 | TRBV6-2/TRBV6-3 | CATGGPGDNSPLHF
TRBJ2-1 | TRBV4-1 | CASSQRPGPVNEQFF
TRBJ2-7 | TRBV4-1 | CASSQGGTGVFYEQYF
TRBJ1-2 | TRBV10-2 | CASSGGDRYTF
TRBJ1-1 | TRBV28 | CASSETGRQYAEAFF
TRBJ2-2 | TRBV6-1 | CASSPVGGELFF
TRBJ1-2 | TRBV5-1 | CASSLAIGINYGYTF
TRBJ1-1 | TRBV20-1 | CSAEKQVHTEAFF
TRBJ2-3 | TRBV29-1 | CSVEDGIAPDTQYF
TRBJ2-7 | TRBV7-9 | CASSPDGSYEQYF
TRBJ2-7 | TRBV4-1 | CASSQDSAGTGYEQYF
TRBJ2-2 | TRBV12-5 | CASGADGELFF
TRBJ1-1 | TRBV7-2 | CASSIKVGGTGGRMNTEAFF
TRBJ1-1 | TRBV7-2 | CASSLLGRVGTEAFF